This T cell receptor beta chain is from a study of cytomegalovirus exposure and HLA in healthy donors. Study-wide findings and caveats: Several of the most significant clusters appeared, in a later analysis, to be linked to common viral pathogens.

Primers: 60 Vbeta forward and 13 Jbeta reverse. Assay used: immunoSEQ multiplex PCR; TCRdb lists only in-frame clones, some missing. The data contain around 150,000 clones, more than 75% of them seen just once; the ten biggest clones take up 8.1%. Comment on this clone: Its target is not known.

V was pared by 2 bases and J by 7 bases, with 6 bases between. Germline V gene data show CDR1 as MDHEN and CDR2 as SYDVKM. The CDR3 runs to 11 residues. Sequencing was done on a sample of PBMCs. This receptor was taken from a woman aged 50 to 65 in good health and CMV-seropositive. The J gene is TRBJ2-7, the V gene TRBV28; D is unclear. CDR3 region: CASSLLGEQYF. As DNA, the CDR3 is TGTGCCAGCAGTTTACTCGGGGAGCAGTACTTC.